This TCR beta chain derives from a study of shared clonotypes between healthy human individuals (dated by TCRdb to the early 2020s). Study-wide context: The cohort comprised a couple of women and a few men aged 18 to 49 years. Per donor, three plates each were used for CD4 naive and CD4 memory, two for CD8 naive, and one for CD8 memory. Blood TCR repertoires of five healthy adults were deeply sequenced to estimate repertoire size and the extent of clonotype sharing between individuals. To increase sequencing depth and limit assay-specific biases, different laboratories used diverse techniques to prepare libraries and sequence TCR repertoires. Leukapheresis yielded between about 0.8 and 9.5 billion PBMCs per donor. Broader findings and caveats from the paper: Only blood was sampled, and tissue TCR repertoires likely differ from those in blood. Incomplete sequencing was indicated by rarefaction of sorted-subset datasets, despite the large sequencing depth. Pairwise subsampling indicated that sequencing depth was expected to affect the degree of clonotype sharing among donors. Because the study included only a small number of donors, the genetic and exposure-history diversity represented was limited. Naive subsets generally had larger estimated clonotype richness than memory subsets. Sharing across a few donors was observed for roughly 5.4% of naive CD4, 3% to 4% of naive CD8, over 2% of memory CD4, and around 0.4% of memory CD8 clonotypes. Compared with non-shared clonotypes, the clonotypes found in all four sorted-subset donors had higher generation probabilities.

About this clone itself: Its target antigen remains unknown. Within one base of it there is no much larger clone, and no base qualities were kept.

CD8 naive samples consisted of CD45RO-negative cells that were positively selected for CCR7, yielding a CD45RA+CCR7+ population without TemRA cells. The donors were healthy, HIV-negative adults with no recently reported acute infections or vaccinations. Only Caucasian adults living in Nashville, Tennessee, USA were represented among the donors. After blood collection by leukapheresis, PBMCs were isolated using Ficoll-Histopaque density gradient centrifugation and then cryopreserved in the vapor phase of liquid nitrogen. Analytical flow cytometry was used to check the purity and quantity of every magnetically sorted T cell population. Genomic DNA was isolated from every sorted fraction and measured by UV absorbance on a Nanodrop 2000c. TCR CDR3 regions were amplified from genomic DNA by multiplex PCR using the deep immunoSEQ assay. Genomic DNA extracted from each cell subset was distributed evenly over all wells of several immunoSEQ 96-well plates, and each plate served as one replicate. For sorted subsets, roughly 200 ng of genomic DNA, equivalent to some 30,000 T cell genomes, went into each replicate PCR. Purified libraries were quantified with a Qubit 3.0 fluorometer, sized on a Bioanalyzer 2100, and re-quantified with the KAPA Library Quantification kit. Every immunoSEQ 96-well plate was sequenced on a separate single-read 150-cycle Illumina NextSeq 550 flow cell. Turning to the authors' computational methods: Because the immunoSEQ output held only junctional sequences and lacked quality scores, the filtering could not match the filtering applied to full-length reads. Sequences were annotated with PyIR, a Python wrapper for IgBLAST v1.9, and V/J genes and CDR3 were assigned using IMGT germline references. Reads were removed for weak V/J assignments (E-value above 1e-6), missing CDR3, stop codons, out-of-frame junctions, or ambiguous translated residues. A V3J clonotype was defined by an identical inferred V gene, J gene, and CDR3 amino acid sequence. The percentage overlap between two repertoires was calculated by dividing the number of shared unique clonotypes by the size of the smaller repertoire. Richness of each repertoire was evaluated using RTK rarefaction, the Chao1 estimator, and Recon v2.1 estimates of unobserved clonotypes. Generation probabilities for all TCRbeta clonotypes obtained by the gDNA method from four donors were computed using OLGA. Entries here come from immuneACCESS through TCRdb and include only in-frame sequences with V and J called. Some clones fail to appear in such tables; in the studies checked, an unresolved V gene covers under half of the shortfall, and the cause of the remainder is unknown. V and J calls and clone size are those listed in that table; D and trimming were worked out from the DNA. The sample profile shows roughly 590,000 clones; roughly 96% of them were found once. The ten largest clones take up 0.11% of the sample.

The receptor comes from a woman younger than 45 in good health. Input material: naive CD8+ T cells sorted from blood. The cell subset or site label, read with the paper, signifies: CD45RA+CCR7+.

The DNA is as follows: TGTGCCATCAGTTTCAGGGTCCCGATAGATACGCAGTATTTT. Translated, it reads CAISFRVPIDTQYF. The chain links TRBV10-3 with TRBJ2-3, with a weak D call of TRBD1 (5 bases match). From its cysteine to its phenylalanine, the CDR3 spans 14 amino acids. The entry retains the CDR3 DNA only, 42 bases that are in frame from base 1. Trimming takes 5 bases from V and 5 bases from J, and the germline ends sit 14 bases apart. Per the germline V gene, ENHRY is the CDR1 and SYGVKD is the CDR2.